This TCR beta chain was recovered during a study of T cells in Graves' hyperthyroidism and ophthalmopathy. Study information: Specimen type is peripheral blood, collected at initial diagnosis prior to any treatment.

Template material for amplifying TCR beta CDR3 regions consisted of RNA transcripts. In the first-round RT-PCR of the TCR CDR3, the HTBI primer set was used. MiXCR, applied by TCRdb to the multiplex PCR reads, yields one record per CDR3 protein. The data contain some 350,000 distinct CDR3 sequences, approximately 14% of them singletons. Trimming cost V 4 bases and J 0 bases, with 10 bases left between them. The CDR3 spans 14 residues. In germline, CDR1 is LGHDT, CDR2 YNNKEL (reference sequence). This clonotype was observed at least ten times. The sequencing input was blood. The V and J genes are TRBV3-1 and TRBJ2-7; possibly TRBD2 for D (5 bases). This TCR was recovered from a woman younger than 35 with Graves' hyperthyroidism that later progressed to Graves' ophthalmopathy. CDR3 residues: CASSRGGRSYEQYF. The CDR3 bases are TGTGCCAGCAGCCGTGGAGGCCGCTCCTACGAGCAGTACTTC.